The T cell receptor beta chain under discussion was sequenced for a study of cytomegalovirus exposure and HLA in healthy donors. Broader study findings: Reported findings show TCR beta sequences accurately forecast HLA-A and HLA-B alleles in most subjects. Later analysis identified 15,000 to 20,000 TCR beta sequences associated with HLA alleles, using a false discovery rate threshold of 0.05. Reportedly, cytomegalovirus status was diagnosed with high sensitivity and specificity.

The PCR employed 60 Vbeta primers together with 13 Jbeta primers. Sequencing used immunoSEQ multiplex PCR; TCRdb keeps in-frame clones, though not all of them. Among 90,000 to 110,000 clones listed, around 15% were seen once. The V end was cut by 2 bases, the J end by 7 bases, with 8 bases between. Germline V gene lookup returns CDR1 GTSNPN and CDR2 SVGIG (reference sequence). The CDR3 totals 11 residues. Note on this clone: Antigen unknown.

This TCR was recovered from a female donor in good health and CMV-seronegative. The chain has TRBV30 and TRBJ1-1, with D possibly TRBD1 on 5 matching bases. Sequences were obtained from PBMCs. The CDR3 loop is CAWSRQFEAFF. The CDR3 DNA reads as TGTGCCTGGAGTAGACAGTTTGAAGCTTTCTTT. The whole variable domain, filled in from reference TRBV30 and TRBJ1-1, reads SQTIHQWPATLVQPVGSPLSLECTVEGTSNPNLYWYRQAAGRGLQLLFYSVGIGQISSEVPQNLSASRPQDRQFILSSKKLLLSDSGFYLCAWSRQFEAFFGQGTRLTVV.